What follows is one T cell receptor beta chain and its context. The sample is drawn from a study of blood T cell repertoires in COVID-19. The CDR3 is 14 residues long. Germline values: CDR1 SGDLS, CDR2 YYNGEE. The V end lost 5 bases, the J end lost 2 bases, and 10 bases lay between the germline ends. Using immunoSEQ multiplex PCR, the repertoire was profiled, and TCRdb retains in-frame clones only, with some absent. The sample consists of a few hundred thousand clones, over 75% of them appearing once. This receptor was identified in a woman under 30 who had recovered from COVID-19. The chain is built from TRBV9 and TRBJ2-2; tentatively, D is TRBD2 (6 bases). Material: PBMCs or T cells enriched from blood (not recorded which). The CDR3 DNA is TGTGCCAGCAGGGGACTGATAAACACCGGGGAGCTGTTTTTT. Its protein product is CASRGLINTGELFF. The entire variable domain, with the rest obtained from reference TRBV9 and TRBJ2-2, is as follows: DSGVTQTPKHLITATGQRVTLRCSPRSGDLSVYWYQQSLDQGLQFLIQYYNGEERAKGNILERFSAQQFPDLHSELNLSSLELGDSALYFCASRGLINTGELFFGEGSRLTVL.